Described below is a single T cell receptor beta chain sequence and its context. Its matching antigen is unknown. These data belong to a study of cytomegalovirus exposure and HLA in healthy donors. V shed 2 bases, J shed 6 bases, and the junction held 3 bases outside the gene matches. Germline V CDR1 and CDR2: SGHKS, YYEKEE (reference sequence). There are 14 residues in the CDR3. Vbeta (60) and Jbeta (13) primers were used in the PCR. The data were produced by immunoSEQ multiplex PCR, yet TCRdb's version contains in-frame clones alone and is incomplete. Of fewer than 150,000 clones listed, 74% are singletons. Regarding the study as a whole: Some V segments, TRBV6-2 and TRBV6-3 among them, were indistinguishable and were therefore excluded.

The chain has TRBV5-5 and TRBJ1-5; 9 bases map to TRBD1. This receptor was identified in a woman aged 50 to 65 in good health and CMV-seropositive. The sequencing input was PBMCs. CDR3 sequence (DNA): TGTGCCAGCAGCTTCGGGACAGGGCGTCAGCCCCAGCATTTT. Translation: CASSFGTGRQPQHF.